This entry features one T cell receptor (beta chain) sequence. Its target is unknown. The data belong to a study of shared clonotypes between healthy human individuals. The study's findings and limits: Donors were few, which limited the genetic and exposure-history diversity represented.

The test was conducted at deep level. The sequencing of unsorted PBMC DNA took place on ten immunoSEQ deep assay plates. Clones were read by immunoSEQ multiplex PCR, and TCRdb kept only the in-frame ones, dropping some. Of a few hundred thousand clones listed, around 78% were seen once; the top ten hold around 12%. The CDR3 has 14 residues. The germline CDR1 and CDR2 sequences are SEHNR and FQNEAQ (reference sequence). V was clipped by 8 bases and J by 1 base; unmatched bases: 4. The chain combines TRBV7-9 with TRBJ2-2; TRBD1 aligns across 7 bases. Input material: PBMCs. The origin of this receptor is a woman aged 40-49 years in good health. Some clones in this sample may be carry-over from other donors' samples. CDR3 sequence (DNA): TGTGCCAGCCCTGACAGGGAGAACACCGGGGAGCTGTTTTTT. It yields the protein CASPDRENTGELFF. The full variable domain, in which reference TRBV7-9 and TRBJ2-2 provide the parts outside the CDR3, is DTGVSQNPRHKITKRGQNVTFRCDPISEHNRLYWYRQTLGQGPEFLTYFQNEAQLEKSRLLSDRFSAERPKGSFSTLEIQRTEQGDSAMYLCASPDRENTGELFFGEGSRLTVL.